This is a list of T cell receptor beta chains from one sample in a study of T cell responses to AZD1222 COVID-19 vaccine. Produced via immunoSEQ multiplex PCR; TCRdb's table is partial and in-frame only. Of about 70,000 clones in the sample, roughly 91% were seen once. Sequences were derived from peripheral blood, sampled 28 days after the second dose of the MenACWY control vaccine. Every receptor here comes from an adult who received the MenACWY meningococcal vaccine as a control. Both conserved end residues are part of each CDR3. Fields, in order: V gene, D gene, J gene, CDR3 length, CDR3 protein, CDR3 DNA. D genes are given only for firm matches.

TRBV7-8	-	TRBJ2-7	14	CASSATVRSYEQYF	TGTGCCAGCAGCGCGACGGTCCGCTCCTACGAGCAGTACTTC
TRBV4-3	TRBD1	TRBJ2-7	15	CASSQDWTGLDEQYF	TGCGCCAGCAGCCAAGATTGGACAGGGTTGGACGAGCAGTACTTC
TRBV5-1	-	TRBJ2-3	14	CASKWSIFTDTQYF	TGCGCCAGCAAGTGGTCCATATTCACAGATACGCAGTATTTT
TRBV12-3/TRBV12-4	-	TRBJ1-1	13	CATSRGADTEAFF	TGTGCCACCTCCCGAGGGGCGGACACTGAAGCTTTCTTT
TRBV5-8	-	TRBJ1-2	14	CASTLGRSGDGYTF	TGTGCCAGCACACTTGGACGATCCGGCGATGGCTACACCTTC
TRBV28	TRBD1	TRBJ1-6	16	CASSRQGATYNSPLHF	TGTGCCAGCAGCCGACAGGGGGCTACCTATAATTCACCCCTCCACTTT
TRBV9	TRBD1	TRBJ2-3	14	CASSVATRGDTQYF	TGTGCCAGCAGCGTAGCTACCAGGGGGGATACGCAGTATTTT
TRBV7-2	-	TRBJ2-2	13	CASSSSMAGELFF	TGTGCCAGCAGCTCTTCGATGGCCGGGGAGCTGTTTTTT
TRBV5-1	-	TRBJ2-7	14	CASSLNQGAYEQYF	TGCGCCAGCAGCTTAAATCAGGGAGCCTACGAGCAGTACTTC
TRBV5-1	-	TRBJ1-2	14	CASSSPQGSYGYTF	TGCGCCAGCAGCTCCCCACAGGGATCCTATGGCTACACCTTC